The entry below gives a single T cell receptor (beta chain) sequence along with its context. The assay was immunoSEQ multiplex PCR, and TCRdb's table has in-frame clones only and misses some. The data contain over 45,000 clones, 70% to 90% of them singletons. This entry comes from a study of OX40 agonist ivuxolimab in advanced cancers. V trimming: 5 bases; J trimming: 9 bases; junction bases outside the gene matches: 15. Germline V CDR1 and CDR2: LNHNV, YYDKDF (reference sequence). CDR3 size: 16 residues. The sequence was collected from an adult with an advanced solid tumor such as melanoma, head and neck, liver or kidney cancer. This chain joins TRBV15 and TRBJ2-1; 8 bases agree with TRBD2. The material sequenced was CD4+ or CD8+ T cells sorted from blood, taken in a trial of the OX40 agonist ivuxolimab. DNA of the CDR3: TGTGCCACCAGCCCCTTCAACGGGAGGGCTCAAAGTGAGCAGTTCTTC. It is translated as CATSPFNGRAQSEQFF.